Presented here are 7 T cell receptor beta chains from one specimen sequenced in a study of T cell responses to AZD1222 COVID-19 vaccine. TCRdb's copy holds only in-frame clones and misses some; the assay was immunoSEQ multiplex PCR. Here the sample spans some 100,000 clones, about 90% being singletons. The source was peripheral blood, collected 28 days after the second AZD1222 dose. The receptors here all came from an adult who received the AZD1222 COVID-19 vaccine.

The chain recombines TRBV29-1 with TRBJ1-2; D is unclear. The CDR3 totals 13 residues. V was trimmed by 3 bases and J by 2 bases, leaving 10 bases between them. Germline V gives CDR1 SQVTM, CDR2 ANQGSEA. As DNA, the CDR3 is TGCAGCGTTGACCAGACTACGAACTATGGCTACACCTTC. Translating gives CSVDQTTNYGYTF.

This chain connects TRBV5-1 to TRBJ1-2; TRBD1 aligns across 9 bases. Germline V gene sequence: CDR1 SGHRS, CDR2 YFSETQ. The CDR3 totals 15 residues. The junction had 9 bases not matched to a gene; V was cut back by 5 bases and J by 4 bases. CDR3 nucleotides: TGCGCCAGCAGTTCCGGGACAGGGATTAGCTATGGCTACACCTTC. Translating it yields CASSSGTGISYGYTF. Combining the CDR3 with reference TRBV5-1 and TRBJ1-2 gives the whole variable domain KAGVTQTPRYLIKTRGQQVTLSCSPISGHRSVSWYQQTPGQGLQFLFEYFSETQRNKGNFPGRFSGRQFSNSRSEMNVSTLELGDSALYLCASSSGTGISYGYTFGSGTRLTVV.

In this sample, this clone turned up a few times. The chain employs TRBV7-2 and TRBJ2-1, with D hard to call. V shed 5 bases and J shed 8 bases, with 10 bases lying between them. CDR3 length equals 12 residues. CDR1 is SGHTA, CDR2 FQGNSA, per germline. The CDR3, as DNA: TGTGCCAGCAGCGCTCGGTGGGATGAGCAGTTCTTC. Translating gives CASSARWDEQFF.

The chain has TRBV20-1 and TRBJ1-2, with D unclear. V gave up 4 bases and J gave up 4 bases, with 7 bases separating them. The CDR3 spans 11 residues. The germline CDR1 and CDR2 sequences are DFQATT and SNEGSKA (reference sequence). CDR3 in amino acids: CSATRVYGYTF. CDR3 nucleotides: TGCAGTGCTACCCGGGTCTATGGCTACACCTTC.

The rearrangement uses TRBV6-1 and TRBJ1-5; TRBD1 might be the D (6 bases). The CDR3 extends over 14 amino acids. Germline values: CDR1 MNHNS, CDR2 SASEGT. Trimming shortened V by 3 bases and J by 6 bases, and 12 bases separated the two germline ends. The CDR3 protein is CASSEKGDVQPQHF. The CDR3 DNA reads as TGTGCCAGCAGTGAGAAGGGGGATGTTCAGCCCCAGCATTTT.

This clone was found once. This chain uses TRBV19 with TRBJ1-5; a weak D match, TRBD1 (6 bases). The CDR3 runs to 16 residues. The V gene lost 5 bases and the J gene lost 3 bases, with 17 bases spanning the gap. The germline V gene encodes CDR1 LNHDA and CDR2 SQIVND (reference sequence). The CDR3 is CASSLFAQGSNQPQHF. The CDR3 nucleotides read TGTGCCAGTAGTCTTTTCGCACAGGGCTCCAATCAGCCCCAGCATTTT.

This clone was counted only a few times. The J gene is TRBJ2-7, the V gene TRBV30; either TRBD1 or TRBD2 may supply D (5 bases each). CDR1 and CDR2 (germline): GTSNPN, SVGIG (reference sequence). V lost 0 bases and J lost 0, with 21 bases in between. The CDR3 contains 18 residues. The CDR3 spells CAWSVPLTEGRYSYEQYF. CDR3 nucleotides: TGTGCCTGGAGTGTACCCTTAACCGAGGGACGGTACTCCTACGAGCAGTACTTC.